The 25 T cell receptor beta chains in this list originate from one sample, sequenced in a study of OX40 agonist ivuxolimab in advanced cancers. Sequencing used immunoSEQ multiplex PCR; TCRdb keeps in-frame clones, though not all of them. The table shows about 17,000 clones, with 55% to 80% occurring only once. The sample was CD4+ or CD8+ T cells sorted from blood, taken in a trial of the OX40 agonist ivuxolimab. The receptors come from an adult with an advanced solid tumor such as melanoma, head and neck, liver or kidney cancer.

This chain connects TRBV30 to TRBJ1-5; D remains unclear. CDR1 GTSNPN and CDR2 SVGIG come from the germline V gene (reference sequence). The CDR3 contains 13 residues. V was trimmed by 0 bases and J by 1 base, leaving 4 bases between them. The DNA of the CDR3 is TGTGCCTGGAGTGTTTTCAGCAATCAGCCCCAGCATTTT. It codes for CAWSVFSNQPQHF.

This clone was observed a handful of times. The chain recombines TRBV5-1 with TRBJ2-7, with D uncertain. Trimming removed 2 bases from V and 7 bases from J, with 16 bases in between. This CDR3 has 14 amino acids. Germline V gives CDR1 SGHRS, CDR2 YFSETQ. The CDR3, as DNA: TGCGCCAGCAGCTTAGACGGCCTCCTATGGGAGCAGTACTTC. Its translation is CASSLDGLLWEQYF. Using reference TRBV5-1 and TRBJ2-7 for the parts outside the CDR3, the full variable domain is KAGVTQTPRYLIKTRGQQVTLSCSPISGHRSVSWYQQTPGQGLQFLFEYFSETQRNKGNFPGRFSGRQFSNSRSEMNVSTLELGDSALYLCASSLDGLLWEQYFGPGTRLTVT.

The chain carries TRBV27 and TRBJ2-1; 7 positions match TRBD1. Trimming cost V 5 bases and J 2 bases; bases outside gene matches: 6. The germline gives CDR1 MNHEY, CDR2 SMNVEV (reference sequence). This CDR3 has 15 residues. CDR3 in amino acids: CASSPQGTAYNEQFF. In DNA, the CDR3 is TGTGCCAGCAGTCCACAGGGGACGGCCTACAATGAGCAGTTCTTC.

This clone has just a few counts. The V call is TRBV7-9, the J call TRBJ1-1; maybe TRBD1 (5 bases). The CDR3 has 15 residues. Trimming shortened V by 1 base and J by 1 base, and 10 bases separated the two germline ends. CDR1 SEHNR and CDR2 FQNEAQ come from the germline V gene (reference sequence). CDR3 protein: CASSLEVRGNTEAFF. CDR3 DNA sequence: TGTGCCAGCAGCTTAGAAGTAAGGGGGAACACTGAAGCTTTCTTT.

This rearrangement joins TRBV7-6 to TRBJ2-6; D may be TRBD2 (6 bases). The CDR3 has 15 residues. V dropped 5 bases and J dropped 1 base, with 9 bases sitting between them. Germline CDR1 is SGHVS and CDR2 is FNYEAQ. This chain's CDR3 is CASSPGTSGANVLTF. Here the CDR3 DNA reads TGTGCCAGCAGCCCGGGGACTTCTGGGGCCAACGTCCTGACTTTC.

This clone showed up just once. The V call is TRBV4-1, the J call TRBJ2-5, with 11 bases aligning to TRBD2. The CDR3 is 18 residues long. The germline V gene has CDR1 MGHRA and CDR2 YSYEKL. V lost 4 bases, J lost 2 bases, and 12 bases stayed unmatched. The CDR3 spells CASSPWASGGLRQETQYF. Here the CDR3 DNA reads TGCGCCAGCAGCCCGTGGGCTAGCGGGGGGCTTAGACAAGAGACCCAGTACTTC.

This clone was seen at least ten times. Here the CDR3 reads CASSLESGDYGYTF. The CDR3 DNA sequence: TGCGCCAGCAGCTTGGAATCTGGGGACTATGGCTACACCTTC. The chain recombines TRBV5-1 with TRBJ1-2, with D unclear. The CDR3 spans 14 residues. The germline V gene has CDR1 SGHRS and CDR2 YFSETQ. V lost 0 bases to trimming and J lost 3 bases, with 9 bases between them.

The CDR3 DNA follows: TGTGCCAGCAGTCCGTCGGAGACCCAGTACTTC. This sequence encodes CASSPSETQYF. The chain has TRBV28 and TRBJ2-5; D is ambiguous. Per germline, CDR1 MDHEN and CDR2 SYDVKM. Between the trimmed V and J ends, which lost 5 bases and 5 bases, there was a span of 6 bases. This CDR3 has 11 amino acids.

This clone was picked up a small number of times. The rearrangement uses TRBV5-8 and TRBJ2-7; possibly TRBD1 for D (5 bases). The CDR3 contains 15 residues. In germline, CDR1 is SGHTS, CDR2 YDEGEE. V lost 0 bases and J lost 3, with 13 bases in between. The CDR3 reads CASSLGYDRSYEQYF. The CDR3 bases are TGTGCCAGCAGCTTGGGATACGACAGAAGCTACGAGCAGTACTTC.

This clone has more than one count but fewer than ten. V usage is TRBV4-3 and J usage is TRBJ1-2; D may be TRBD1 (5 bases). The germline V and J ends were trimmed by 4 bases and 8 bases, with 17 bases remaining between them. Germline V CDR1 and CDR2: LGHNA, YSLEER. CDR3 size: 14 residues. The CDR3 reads CASSPTVGRVGYTF. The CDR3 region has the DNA TGCGCCAGCAGCCCTACGGTGGGGCGAGTAGGCTACACCTTC.

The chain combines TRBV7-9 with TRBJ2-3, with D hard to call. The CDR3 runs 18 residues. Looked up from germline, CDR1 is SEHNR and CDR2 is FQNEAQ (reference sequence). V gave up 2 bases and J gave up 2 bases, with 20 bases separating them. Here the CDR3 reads CASSLPLRRSSPTDTQYF. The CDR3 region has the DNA TGTGCCAGCAGCTTACCCTTGAGGCGAAGTAGCCCCACAGATACGCAGTATTTT.

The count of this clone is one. CDR3 sequence reads: CASSTGGSTDTQYF. The CDR3 DNA sequence: TGTGCCAGCAGTACCGGGGGGAGCACAGATACGCAGTATTTT. The V call is TRBV25-1, the J call TRBJ2-3; 7 nucleotides agree with TRBD2. V shed 5 bases, J shed 0 bases, and the junction held 2 bases outside the gene matches. The CDR3 covers 14 residues. Germline V gene sequence: CDR1 MGHDK, CDR2 SYGVNS.

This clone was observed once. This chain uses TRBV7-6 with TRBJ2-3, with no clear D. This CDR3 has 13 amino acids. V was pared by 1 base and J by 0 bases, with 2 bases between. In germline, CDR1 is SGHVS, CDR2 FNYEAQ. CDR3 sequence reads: CASSLVSTDTQYF. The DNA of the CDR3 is TGTGCCAGCAGCTTAGTGAGCACAGATACGCAGTATTTT.

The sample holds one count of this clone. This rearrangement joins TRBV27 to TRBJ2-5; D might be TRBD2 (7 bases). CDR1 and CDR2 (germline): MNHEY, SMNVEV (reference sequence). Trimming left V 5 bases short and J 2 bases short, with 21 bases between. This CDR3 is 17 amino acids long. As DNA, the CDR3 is TGTGCCAGCAGTAAAGGGGGGGGATTCCTCGTTCAAGAGACCCAGTACTTC. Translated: CASSKGGGFLVQETQYF.

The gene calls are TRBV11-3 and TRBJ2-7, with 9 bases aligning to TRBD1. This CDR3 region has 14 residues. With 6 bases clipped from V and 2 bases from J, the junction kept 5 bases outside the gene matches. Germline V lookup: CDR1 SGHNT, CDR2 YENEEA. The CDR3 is CASSRGQGTYEQYF. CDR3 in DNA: TGTGCCAGCAGTCGGGGACAGGGCACCTACGAGCAGTACTTC.

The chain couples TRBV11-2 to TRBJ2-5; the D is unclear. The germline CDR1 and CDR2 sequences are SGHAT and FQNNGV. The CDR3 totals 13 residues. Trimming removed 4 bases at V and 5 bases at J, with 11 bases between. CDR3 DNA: TGTGCCAGCAGCTCGTCGGTCTCGGAGACCCAGTACTTC. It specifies CASSSSVSETQYF.

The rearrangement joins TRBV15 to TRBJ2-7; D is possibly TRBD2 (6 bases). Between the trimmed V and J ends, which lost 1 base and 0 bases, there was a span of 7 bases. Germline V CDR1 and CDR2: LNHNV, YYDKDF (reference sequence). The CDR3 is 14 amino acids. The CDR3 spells CATSRAAGSYEQYF. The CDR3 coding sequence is TGTGCCACCAGCAGAGCAGCGGGCTCCTACGAGCAGTACTTC.

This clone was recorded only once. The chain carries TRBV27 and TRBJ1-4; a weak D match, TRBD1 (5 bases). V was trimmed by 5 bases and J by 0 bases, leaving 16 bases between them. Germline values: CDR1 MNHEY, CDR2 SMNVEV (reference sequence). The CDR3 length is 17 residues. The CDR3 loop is CASSPRTPIATNEKLFF. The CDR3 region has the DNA TGTGCCAGCAGTCCCCGGACACCAATAGCAACTAATGAAAAACTGTTTTTT.

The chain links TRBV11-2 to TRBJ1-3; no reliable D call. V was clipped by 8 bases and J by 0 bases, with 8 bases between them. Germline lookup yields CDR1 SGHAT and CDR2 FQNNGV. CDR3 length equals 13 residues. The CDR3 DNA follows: TGTGCCAGCCACCTTGGCTCTGGAAACACCATATATTTT. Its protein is CASHLGSGNTIYF.

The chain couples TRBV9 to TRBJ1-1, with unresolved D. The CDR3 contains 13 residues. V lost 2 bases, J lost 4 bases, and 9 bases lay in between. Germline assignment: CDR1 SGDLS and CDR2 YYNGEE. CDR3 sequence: CASSVSGSTEAFF. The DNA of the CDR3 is TGTGCCAGCAGCGTGTCTGGGTCCACTGAAGCTTTCTTT.

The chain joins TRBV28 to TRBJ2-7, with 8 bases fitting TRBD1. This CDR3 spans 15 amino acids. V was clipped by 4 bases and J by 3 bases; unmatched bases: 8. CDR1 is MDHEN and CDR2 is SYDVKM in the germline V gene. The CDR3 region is CASSYHSGTGYEQYF. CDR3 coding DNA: TGTGCCAGCAGTTACCACTCCGGGACAGGCTACGAGCAGTACTTC.

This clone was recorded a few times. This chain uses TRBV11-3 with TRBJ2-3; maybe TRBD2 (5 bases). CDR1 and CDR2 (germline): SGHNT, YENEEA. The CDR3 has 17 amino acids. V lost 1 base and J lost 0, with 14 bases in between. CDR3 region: CASSLGRRFSSTDTQYF. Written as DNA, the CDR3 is TGTGCCAGCAGCTTAGGTCGGAGGTTTTCTAGCACAGATACGCAGTATTTT.

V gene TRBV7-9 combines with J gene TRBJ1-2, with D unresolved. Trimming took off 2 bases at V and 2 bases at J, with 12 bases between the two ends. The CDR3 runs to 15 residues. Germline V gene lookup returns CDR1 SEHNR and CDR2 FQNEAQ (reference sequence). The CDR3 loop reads CASSLSVHGNYGYTF. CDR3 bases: TGTGCCAGCAGCTTATCTGTACACGGAAACTATGGCTACACCTTC.

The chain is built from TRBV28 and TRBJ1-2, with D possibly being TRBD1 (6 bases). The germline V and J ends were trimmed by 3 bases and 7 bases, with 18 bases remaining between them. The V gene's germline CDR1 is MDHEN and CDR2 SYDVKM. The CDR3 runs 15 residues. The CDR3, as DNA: TGTGCCAGCAGTTTGGTGGGGGGCGCCTCGACTGGCTACACCTTC. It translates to CASSLVGGASTGYTF.

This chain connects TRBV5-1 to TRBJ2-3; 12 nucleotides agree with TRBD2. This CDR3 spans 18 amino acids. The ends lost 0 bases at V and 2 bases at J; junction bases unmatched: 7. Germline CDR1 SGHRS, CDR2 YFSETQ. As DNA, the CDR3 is TGCGCCAGCAGCTTGGGACTAGCGGGGGACTACCACACAGATACGCAGTATTTT. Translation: CASSLGLAGDYHTDTQYF.